The sequence of this T cell receptor beta chain was determined in a study of T cell changes during pregnancy in multiple sclerosis. Sequencing was performed with immunoSEQ multiplex PCR; in TCRdb, only in-frame clones are kept and a portion is missing. The sample shows 17,000 or so clones, around 90% of them seen only once. The germline V gene has CDR1 SGHDT and CDR2 YYEEEE. The trim removed 3 bases at V and 5 bases at J, leaving 7 bases unmatched. The CDR3 has 14 residues. The TCR comes from a female donor in good health, enrolled as a control in a pregnancy study. The material sequenced was CD8+ T cells from peripheral blood mononuclear cells, taken after pregnancy. The chain uses TRBV5-6 and TRBJ2-5, with TRBD2 matching 7 bases. DNA for the CDR3: TGTGCCAGCAGCTGGACTAGTTCGTTGGAGACCCAGTACTTC. As protein: CASSWTSSLETQYF.